This T cell receptor (gamma chain) derives from a study of Vδ1+ human thymocytes (dated by TCRdb to 2017 to 2018). Turning to the overall study: The study characterised mRNA-level TRG and TRD CDR3 repertoires of highly purified Vdelta1+ thymocytes from young children as a data resource. The multiplex-based CDR3 amplicon strategy had previously been validated against 5'RACE-based CDR3 amplicon generation methods. What the study reported, not specific to this receptor: Although sort purity was high, about 22% of thymic TRD sequences were Vdelta2 (with a few Vdelta3), in contrast to the peripheral blood Vdelta1+ controls. The thymic TRG and TRD repertoires appeared highly polyclonal, with Gaussian CDR3 length distributions, in contrast to the oligoclonal repertoires of peripheral blood. The authors advised highly purified populations and single-cell validation, since unexpected Vdelta2 sequences could cause misinterpretation of bulk repertoire data. Numerous TRG clonotypes were shared among donors (up to 6.9x10^3), while TRD repertoires were essentially private (a maximum of about 120 shared). No clustering by age or sex was observed, so analyses did not stratify donors by these variables.

Thymic samples were depleted of alphabeta T cells, then CD3+ TCRVdelta1+ TCRVdelta2- thymocytes were FACS-sorted. The purity of the sorted Vdelta1+ thymocytes fell between about 96% and 99.6%. Thymic specimens were obtained from several paediatric patients, aged from 5 days to 15 months, who were undergoing corrective cardiac surgery. After the thymic tissue was dispersed, mononuclear cells were isolated using a Histopaque-1077 density gradient. The staining antibodies were anti-TCRVdelta1 clone TS8.2, anti-TCRVdelta2 clone B6, anti-CD3 clone HIT3a and anti-TCRalphabeta clone IP26. This clone was seen only once. Its recognized antigen is unknown. No per-base quality is available; no much larger clone lies one base away. One read alone is weak evidence. The germline V gene (reference sequence) provides CDR1 GITISATS and CDR2 ISYDGTV. The CDR3 holds 14 amino acids from the cysteine to the phenylalanine. Only the CDR3 DNA stays, 42 bases, in frame from base 1. At the junction V is shortened by 1 base and J by 3 bases; bases outside the gene matches: 6.

RNA was extracted with the RNeasy mini kit and reverse transcribed using Superscript III. CDR3 amplicons were generated by multiplex PCR with pooled V-gene forward primers and a constant-region reverse primer carrying Illumina adaptor overhangs. After gel purification, amplicons were indexed with Nextera index primers over about 8 extra PCR cycles and were then purified with AMPure XP beads. Sequencing of the libraries was done on an Illumina MiSeq using paired-end 250 bp reads, dual indexing and a 20% PhiX spike-in. The authors' pipeline ran thus. Reads were quality checked with FastQC, and TRG read pairs were merged with ea-utils fastq-join. Sequences were annotated with IMGT/HighV-QUEST, keeping only productive sequences with unambiguous V-gene assignment; clonotypes were defined by identical CDR3 sequence. For downstream analysis, VDJtools 1.1.1, tcR 2.2.3, Treemap and vegan Shannon diversity in R 3.4.4 were used. Public reads were reanalyzed in TCRdb with CATT, and rows carrying the same DNA were merged afterwards. V and J calls and clone size were set by TCRdb, not the authors. The sample profile shows more than 35,000 gamma-chain clones; around 20% of them were found once. 1.9% of the sample rests with the top ten.

The chain joins TRGV9 to TRGJ1 or TRGJ2. The receptor's source is a girl under three years old who had congenital heart surgery. The sequenced material came from Vdelta1+ gamma-delta thymocytes from the thymus. Per the publication, the cell subset or site label means: FACS-sorted CD3+ TCRalphabeta- TCRVdelta1+ TCRVdelta2- thymocytes. The DNA sequence follows: TGTGCCTTGTGGGAGGTAGTACTTTATTATAAGAAACTCTTT. It codes for CALWEVVLYYKKLF.